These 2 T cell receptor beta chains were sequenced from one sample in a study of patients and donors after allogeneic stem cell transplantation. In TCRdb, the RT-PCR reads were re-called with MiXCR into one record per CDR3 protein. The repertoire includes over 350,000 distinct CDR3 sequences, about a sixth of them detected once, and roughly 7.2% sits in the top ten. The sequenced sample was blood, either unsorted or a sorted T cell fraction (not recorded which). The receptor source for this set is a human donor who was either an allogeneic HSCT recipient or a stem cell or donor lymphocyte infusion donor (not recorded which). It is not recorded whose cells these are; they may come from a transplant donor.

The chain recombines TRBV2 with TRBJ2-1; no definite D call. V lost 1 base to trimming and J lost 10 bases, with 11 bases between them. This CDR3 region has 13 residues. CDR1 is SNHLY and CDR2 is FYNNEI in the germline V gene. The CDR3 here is CASSEGPSLEQFF. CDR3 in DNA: TGTGCCAGCAGTGAAGGACCTTCCCTCGAGCAGTTCTTC.

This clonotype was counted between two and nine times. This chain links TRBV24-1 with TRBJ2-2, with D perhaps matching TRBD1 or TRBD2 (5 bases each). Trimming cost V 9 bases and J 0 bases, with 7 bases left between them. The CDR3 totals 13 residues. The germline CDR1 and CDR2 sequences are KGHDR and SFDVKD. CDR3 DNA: TGTGCCACCGGGACCCCGAACACCGGGGAGCTGTTTTTT. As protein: CATGTPNTGELFF.